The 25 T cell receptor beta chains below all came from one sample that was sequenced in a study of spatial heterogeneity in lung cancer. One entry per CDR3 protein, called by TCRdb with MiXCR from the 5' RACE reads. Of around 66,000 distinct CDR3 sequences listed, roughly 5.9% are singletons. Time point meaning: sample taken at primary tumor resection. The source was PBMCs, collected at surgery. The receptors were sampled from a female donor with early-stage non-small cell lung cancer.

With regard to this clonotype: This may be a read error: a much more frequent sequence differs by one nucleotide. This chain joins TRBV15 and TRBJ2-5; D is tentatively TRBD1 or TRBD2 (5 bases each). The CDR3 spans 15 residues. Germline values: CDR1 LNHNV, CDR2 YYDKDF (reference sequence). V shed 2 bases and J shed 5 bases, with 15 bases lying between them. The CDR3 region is CATSRNPSEGETQYF. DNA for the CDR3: TGTGCCACCAGCAGAAATCCGTCCGAGGGGGAGACCCAGTACTTC.

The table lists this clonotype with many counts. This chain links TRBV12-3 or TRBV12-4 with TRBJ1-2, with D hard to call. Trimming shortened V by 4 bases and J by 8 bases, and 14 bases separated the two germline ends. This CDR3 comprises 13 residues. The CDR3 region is CASSSSQLRGYTF. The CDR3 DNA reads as TGTGCCAGCAGTTCTTCTCAGCTCAGGGGCTACACCTTC.

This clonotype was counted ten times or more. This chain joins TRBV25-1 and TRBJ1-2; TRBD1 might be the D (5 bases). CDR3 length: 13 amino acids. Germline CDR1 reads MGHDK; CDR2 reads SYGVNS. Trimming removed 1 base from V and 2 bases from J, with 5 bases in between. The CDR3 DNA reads TGTGCCAGCAGTGAATCAGGGAACTATGGCTACACCTTC. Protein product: CASSESGNYGYTF.

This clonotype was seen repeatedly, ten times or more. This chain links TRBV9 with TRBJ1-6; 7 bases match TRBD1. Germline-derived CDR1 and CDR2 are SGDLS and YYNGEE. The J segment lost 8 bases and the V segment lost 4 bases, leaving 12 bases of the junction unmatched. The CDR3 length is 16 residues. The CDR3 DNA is TGTGCCAGCAGCTCCCTTGACAGGGTCGTTCATTCACCCCTCCACTTT. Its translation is CASSSLDRVVHSPLHF.

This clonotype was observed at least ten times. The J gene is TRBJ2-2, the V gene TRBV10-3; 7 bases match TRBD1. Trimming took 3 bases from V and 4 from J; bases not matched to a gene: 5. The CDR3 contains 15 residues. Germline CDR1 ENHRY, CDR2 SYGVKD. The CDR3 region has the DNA TGTGCCATCAGTGATAAGGGGGCGCCCACCGGGGAGCTGTTTTTT. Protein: CAISDKGAPTGELFF.

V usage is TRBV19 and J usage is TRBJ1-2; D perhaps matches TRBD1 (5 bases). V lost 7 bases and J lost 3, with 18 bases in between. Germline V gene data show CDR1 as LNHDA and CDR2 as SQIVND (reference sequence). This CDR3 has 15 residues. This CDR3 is CASTLSKGPDYGYTF. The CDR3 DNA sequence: TGTGCCAGTACCCTTTCAAAGGGGCCGGACTATGGCTACACCTTC.

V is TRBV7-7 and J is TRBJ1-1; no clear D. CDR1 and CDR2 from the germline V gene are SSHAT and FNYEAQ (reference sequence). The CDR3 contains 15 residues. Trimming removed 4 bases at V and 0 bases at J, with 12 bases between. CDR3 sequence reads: CASSSRPGVNTEAFF. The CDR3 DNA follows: TGTGCCAGCAGCTCCCGTCCCGGGGTGAACACTGAAGCTTTCTTT.

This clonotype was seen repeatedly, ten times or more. The CDR3 DNA sequence: TGCAGTGCTAGAGGACTAGCGGGAGGTGGGTTCTTC. Translation: CSARGLAGGGFF. The chain uses TRBV20-1 and TRBJ2-1; 13 bases line up with TRBD2. With 1 base clipped from V and 15 bases from J, the junction kept 3 bases outside the gene matches. This CDR3 has 12 residues. Germline-derived CDR1 and CDR2 are DFQATT and SNEGSKA (reference sequence).

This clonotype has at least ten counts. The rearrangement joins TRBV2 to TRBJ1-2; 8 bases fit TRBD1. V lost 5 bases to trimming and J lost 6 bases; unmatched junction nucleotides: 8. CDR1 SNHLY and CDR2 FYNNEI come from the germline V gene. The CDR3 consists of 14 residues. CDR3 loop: CASSPSGQGHGYTF. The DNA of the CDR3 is TGTGCCAGCAGTCCCTCCGGACAGGGACATGGCTACACCTTC.

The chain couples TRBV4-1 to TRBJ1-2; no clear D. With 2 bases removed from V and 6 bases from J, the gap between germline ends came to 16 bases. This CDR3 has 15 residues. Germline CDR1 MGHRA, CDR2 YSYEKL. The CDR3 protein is CASSQPAPGWHGYTF. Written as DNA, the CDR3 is TGCGCCAGCAGCCAACCTGCGCCAGGTTGGCATGGCTACACCTTC.

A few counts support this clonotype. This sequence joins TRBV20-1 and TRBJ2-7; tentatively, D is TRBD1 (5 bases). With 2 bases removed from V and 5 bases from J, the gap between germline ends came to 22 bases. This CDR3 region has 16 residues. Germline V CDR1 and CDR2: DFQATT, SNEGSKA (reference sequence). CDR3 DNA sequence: TGCAGTGCTAGAATCCAGGGAAGCCTCAGGAATGACGAGCAGTACTTC. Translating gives CSARIQGSLRNDEQYF.

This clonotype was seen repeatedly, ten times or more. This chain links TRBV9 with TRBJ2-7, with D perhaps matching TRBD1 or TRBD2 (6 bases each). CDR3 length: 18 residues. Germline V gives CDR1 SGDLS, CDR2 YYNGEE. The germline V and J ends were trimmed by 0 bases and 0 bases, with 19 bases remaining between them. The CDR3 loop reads CASSVGPGAKTSSYEQYV. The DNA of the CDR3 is TGTGCCAGCAGCGTAGGTCCGGGGGCTAAGACCAGCTCCTACGAGCAGTACGTC.

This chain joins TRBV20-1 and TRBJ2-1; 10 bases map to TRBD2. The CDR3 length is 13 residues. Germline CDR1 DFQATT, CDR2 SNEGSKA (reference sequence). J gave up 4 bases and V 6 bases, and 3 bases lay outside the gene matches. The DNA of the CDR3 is TGCAGTGCCCAGCGGGGGGGTTACAATGAGCAGTTCTTC. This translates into CSAQRGGYNEQFF.

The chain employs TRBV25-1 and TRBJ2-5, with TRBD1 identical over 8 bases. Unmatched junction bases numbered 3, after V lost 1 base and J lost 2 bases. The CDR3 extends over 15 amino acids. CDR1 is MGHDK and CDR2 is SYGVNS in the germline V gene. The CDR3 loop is CASSELTGVQETQYF. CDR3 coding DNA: TGTGCCAGCAGTGAATTGACAGGGGTTCAAGAGACCCAGTACTTC.

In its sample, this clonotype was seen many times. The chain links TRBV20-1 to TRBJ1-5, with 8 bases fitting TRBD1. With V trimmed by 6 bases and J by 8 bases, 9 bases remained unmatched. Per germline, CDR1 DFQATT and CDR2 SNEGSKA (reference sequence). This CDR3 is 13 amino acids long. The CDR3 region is CSARPGGTEPQHF. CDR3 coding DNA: TGCAGTGCAAGACCAGGGGGCACGGAGCCCCAGCATTTT.

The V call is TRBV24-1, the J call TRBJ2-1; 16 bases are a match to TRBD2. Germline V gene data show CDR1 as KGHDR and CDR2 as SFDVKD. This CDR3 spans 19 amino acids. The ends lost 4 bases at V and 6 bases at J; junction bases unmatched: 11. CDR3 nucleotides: TGTGCCACCAGTGACTCCTCGGGGACTAGCGGGAGGGCCAGCAATGAGCAGTTCTTC. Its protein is CATSDSSGTSGRASNEQFF.

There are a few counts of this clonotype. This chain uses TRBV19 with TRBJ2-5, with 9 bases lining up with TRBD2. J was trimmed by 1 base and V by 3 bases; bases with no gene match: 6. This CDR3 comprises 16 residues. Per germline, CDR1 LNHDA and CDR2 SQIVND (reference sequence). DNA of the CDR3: TGTGCCAGTAGTATGGGACTAGCTGCTAGCCAAGAGACCCAGTACTTC. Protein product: CASSMGLAASQETQYF.

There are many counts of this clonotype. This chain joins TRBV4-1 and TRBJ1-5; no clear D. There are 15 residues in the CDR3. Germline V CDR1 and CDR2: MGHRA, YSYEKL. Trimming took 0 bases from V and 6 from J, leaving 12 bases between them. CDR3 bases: TGCGCCAGCAGCCAAGATTACGGGAACTCTCAGCCCCAGCATTTT. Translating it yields CASSQDYGNSQPQHF.

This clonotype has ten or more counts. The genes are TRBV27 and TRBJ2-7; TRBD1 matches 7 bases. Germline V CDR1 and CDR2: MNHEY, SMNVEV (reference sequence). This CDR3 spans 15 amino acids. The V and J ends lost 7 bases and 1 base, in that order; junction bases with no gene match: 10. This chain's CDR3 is CASTLTGMGSYEQYF. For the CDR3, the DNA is TGTGCCAGCACCTTGACAGGGATGGGGTCCTACGAGCAGTACTTC.

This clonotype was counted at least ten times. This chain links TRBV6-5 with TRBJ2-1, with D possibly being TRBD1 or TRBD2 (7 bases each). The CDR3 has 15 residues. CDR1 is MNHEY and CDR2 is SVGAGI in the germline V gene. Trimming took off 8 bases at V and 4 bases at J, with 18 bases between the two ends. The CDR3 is CASHRGGSGYNEQFF. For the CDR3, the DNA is TGTGCCAGCCACAGGGGCGGGAGCGGTTACAATGAGCAGTTCTTC.

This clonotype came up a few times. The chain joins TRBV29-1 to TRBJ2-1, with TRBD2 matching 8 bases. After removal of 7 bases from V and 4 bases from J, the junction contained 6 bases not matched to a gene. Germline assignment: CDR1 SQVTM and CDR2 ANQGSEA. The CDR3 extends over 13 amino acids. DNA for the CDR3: TGCAGCGCCGGACTAGCCGAATACAATGAGCAGTTCTTC. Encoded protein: CSAGLAEYNEQFF.

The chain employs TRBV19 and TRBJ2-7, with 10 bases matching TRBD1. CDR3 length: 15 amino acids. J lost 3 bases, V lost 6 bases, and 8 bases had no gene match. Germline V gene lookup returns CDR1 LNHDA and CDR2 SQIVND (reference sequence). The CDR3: CASSLAGTGVYEQYF. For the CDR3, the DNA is TGTGCCAGTAGCCTGGCCGGGACAGGGGTCTACGAGCAGTACTTC.

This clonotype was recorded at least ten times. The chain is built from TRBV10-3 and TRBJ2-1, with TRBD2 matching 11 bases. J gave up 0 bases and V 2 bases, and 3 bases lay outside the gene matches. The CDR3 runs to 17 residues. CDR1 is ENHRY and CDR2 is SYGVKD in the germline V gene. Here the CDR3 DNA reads TGTGCCATCAGTGAGGCCACTAGCGGGGGCTCCTACAATGAGCAGTTCTTC. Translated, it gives CAISEATSGGSYNEQFF.

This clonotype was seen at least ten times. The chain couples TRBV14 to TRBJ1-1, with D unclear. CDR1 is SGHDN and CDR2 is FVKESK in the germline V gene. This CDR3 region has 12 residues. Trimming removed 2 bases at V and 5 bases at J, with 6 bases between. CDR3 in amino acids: CASSQRRTEAFF. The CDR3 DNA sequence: TGTGCCAGCAGCCAACGTAGGACTGAAGCTTTCTTT.

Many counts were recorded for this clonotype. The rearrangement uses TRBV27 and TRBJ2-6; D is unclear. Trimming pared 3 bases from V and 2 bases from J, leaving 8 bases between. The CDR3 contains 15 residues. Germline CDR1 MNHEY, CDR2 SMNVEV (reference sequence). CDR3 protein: CASSLAAPGANVLTF. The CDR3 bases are TGTGCCAGCAGTTTGGCCGCTCCTGGGGCCAACGTCCTGACTTTC.